Below, one T cell receptor beta chain is given with its context. This sample is part of a study of shared clonotypes between healthy human individuals. Assay: immunoSEQ multiplex PCR; the TCRdb copy retains only in-frame clones and omits some. The data hold about 100,000 clones, with 55% to 70% observed a single time. Between the trimmed V and J ends, which lost 1 base and 3 bases, there was a span of 8 bases. The CDR3 runs to 13 residues. Looked up from germline, CDR1 is SGHTS and CDR2 is YDEGEE. The chain employs TRBV5-8 and TRBJ2-7, with D hard to call. The sequence came from a woman aged 25 to 45 in good health. The source material was memory CD8+ T cells sorted from blood. Subset noted: CD45RO+ cells pooled with CCR7-negative TemRA cells. CDR3 amino acids: CASSLQSSYEQYF. DNA of the CDR3: TGTGCCAGCAGCTTGCAATCCAGCTACGAGCAGTACTTC.